The 14 T cell receptor beta chains below were found in one sample sequenced in a study of Ad26.COV2.S vaccination and SARS-CoV-2 variants. Treatment given: some 20 received Ad26.COV2.S at low or high dose, single or two shots; roughly five received placebo; per-sample allocation not given. Vaccine and placebo recipients were sampled on day 63 after the first injection. Generated by immunoSEQ multiplex PCR, the TCRdb table keeps only in-frame clones and is missing some. The sample consists of a few hundred thousand clones, roughly 84% of them appearing once. The sequencing here drew on peripheral blood, taken in a trial of Ad26.COV2.S vaccine versus placebo. Source of these receptors: a person between 18 and 65 years old who received the Ad26.COV2.S COVID-19 vaccine or a placebo.

The CDR3 loop is CASSFLGHSNQPQHF. For the CDR3, the DNA is TGTGCCAGCAGCTTTTTAGGACATAGCAATCAGCCCCAGCATTTT. The rearrangement joins TRBV5-6 to TRBJ1-5, with a weak D call TRBD1 (5 bases). CDR3 length: 15 amino acids. Trimming stripped 2 bases from V and 0 bases from J, with 9 bases between. Germline V lookup: CDR1 SGHDT, CDR2 YYEEEE. Filled out from reference TRBV5-6 and TRBJ1-5, the complete variable domain reads DAGVTQSPTHLIKTRGQQVTLRCSPKSGHDTVSWYQQALGQGPQFIFQYYEEEERQRGNFPDRFSGHQFPNYSSELNVNALLLGDSALYLCASSFLGHSNQPQHFGDGTRLSIL.

The chain links TRBV5-1 to TRBJ1-2; D unclear. This CDR3 contains 14 residues. The V end lost 4 bases, the J end lost 7 bases, and 17 bases lay between the germline ends. Germline V gene sequence: CDR1 SGHRS, CDR2 YFSETQ. The CDR3 sequence is CASSIASTRRGYTF. The CDR3 coding sequence is TGCGCCAGCAGCATAGCCTCGACCCGACGTGGCTACACCTTC.

V gene TRBV18 combines with J gene TRBJ1-5, with D tentatively TRBD1 (5 bases). Germline V lookup: CDR1 KGHSH, CDR2 LQKENI. Trimming took 2 bases from V and 6 from J, leaving 8 bases between them. The CDR3 consists of 13 residues. In nucleotides, the CDR3 is TGTGCCAGCTCACCATTAGGGGCTCAGCCCCAGCATTTT. Its translation: CASSPLGAQPQHF.

The table lists this clone with a count of one. Written as DNA, the CDR3 is TGTGCCAGCAGCTTACTAGGGACAGAGAAAGAGACCCAGTACTTC. As protein: CASSLLGTEKETQYF. The chain couples TRBV7-2 to TRBJ2-5; 7 nucleotides match TRBD1. The germline V gene encodes CDR1 SGHTA and CDR2 FQGNSA. The ends lost 2 bases at V and 3 bases at J; junction bases unmatched: 6. CDR3 length equals 15 residues. Variable domain in full (rest from reference TRBV7-2 and TRBJ2-5): GAGVSQSPSNKVTEKGKDVELRCDPISGHTALYWYRQSLGQGLEFLIYFQGNSAPDKSGLPSDRFSAERTGGSVSTLTIQRTQQEDSAVYLCASSLLGTEKETQYFGPGTRLLVL.

V gene TRBV24-1 combines with J gene TRBJ2-3; TRBD2 matches 12 bases. Germline values: CDR1 KGHDR, CDR2 SFDVKD. CDR3 size: 16 residues. With V trimmed by 5 bases and J by 2 bases, 4 bases remained unmatched. CDR3 sequence: CATSATSGGITDTQYF. The CDR3 nucleotides read TGTGCCACCAGTGCTACTAGCGGGGGGATCACAGATACGCAGTATTTT.

The chain recombines TRBV7-8 with TRBJ1-1; D gene unclear. Germline CDR1 is SGHVS and CDR2 is FQNEAQ. This CDR3 comprises 14 residues. V lost 2 bases and J 3 bases, leaving 10 bases between the germline ends. The CDR3 DNA reads TGTGCCAGCAGCTTAAACACAGTCTACACTGAAGCTTTCTTT. Protein sequence: CASSLNTVYTEAFF.

This clone was counted a few times. The chain is built from TRBV14 and TRBJ1-1; D not certain. Trimming cost V 4 bases and J 8 bases, with 11 bases left between them. Germline CDR1 and CDR2: SGHDN and FVKESK. This CDR3 region has 12 residues. CDR3 amino acids: CASSPSGWEAFF. For the CDR3, the DNA is TGTGCCAGCAGCCCCTCGGGGTGGGAAGCTTTCTTT. Complete variable domain (other parts from reference TRBV14 and TRBJ1-1): EAGVTQFPSHSVIEKGQTVTLRCDPISGHDNLYWYRRVMGKEIKFLLHFVKESKQDESGMPNNRFLAERTGGTYSTLKVQPAELEDSGVYFCASSPSGWEAFFGQGTRLTVV.

This sequence joins TRBV28 and TRBJ1-2; 9 nucleotides match TRBD1. Germline loops: CDR1 MDHEN, CDR2 SYDVKM. Germline trimming cut 2 bases from V and 4 bases from J; bases unmatched to any gene: 5. The CDR3 has 15 amino acids. CDR3 loop: CASSLPGTGTYGYTF. Here the CDR3 DNA reads TGTGCCAGCAGTTTACCCGGGACAGGGACCTATGGCTACACCTTC.

V and J are TRBV19 and TRBJ1-2, with D hard to call. The CDR3 extends over 13 amino acids. Trimming removed 5 bases from V and 8 bases from J, with 15 bases in between. CDR1 is LNHDA and CDR2 is SQIVND in the germline V gene (reference sequence). The CDR3 nucleotides are TGTGCCAGTAGTCTGATAAATACTGCCGGCTACACCTTC. Amino acid sequence: CASSLINTAGYTF.

J is TRBJ2-5 and V is TRBV7-8; TRBD2 agrees at 11 bases. The CDR3 loop spans 16 amino acids. V dropped 1 base and J dropped 5; count of bases not matched to a gene: 6. Germline values: CDR1 SGHVS, CDR2 FQNEAQ. This chain's CDR3 is CASSLELAGAPETQYF. The CDR3, as DNA: TGTGCCAGCAGCTTAGAACTAGCGGGGGCCCCGGAGACCCAGTACTTC.

The chain carries TRBV7-2 and TRBJ1-2; a weak D match, TRBD1 (5 bases). V lost 5 bases, J lost 0 bases, and 13 bases lay in between. The CDR3 has 15 residues. Germline CDR1 reads SGHTA; CDR2 reads FQGNSA. The CDR3 sequence is CASSPSGGANYGYTF. CDR3 coding DNA: TGTGCCAGCAGCCCCTCAGGAGGGGCTAACTATGGCTACACCTTC. Complete variable domain (other parts from reference TRBV7-2 and TRBJ1-2): GAGVSQSPSNKVTEKGKDVELRCDPISGHTALYWYRQSLGQGLEFLIYFQGNSAPDKSGLPSDRFSAERTGGSVSTLTIQRTQQEDSAVYLCASSPSGGANYGYTFGSGTRLTVV.

The chain uses TRBV5-1 and TRBJ2-7; D ambiguous. The CDR3 runs 14 residues. Trimming pared 2 bases from V and 3 bases from J, leaving 12 bases between. From germline, CDR1 is SGHRS and CDR2 YFSETQ. The CDR3 loop reads CASSFTADGYEQYF. Written as DNA, the CDR3 is TGCGCCAGCAGCTTTACCGCGGACGGCTACGAGCAGTACTTC.

V usage is TRBV7-3 and J usage is TRBJ2-3, with TRBD2 identical over 9 bases. V shed 5 bases and J 4 bases; nucleotides not matched to a gene: 7. Germline V gives CDR1 SGHTA, CDR2 FQGTGA. The CDR3 length is 15 residues. As DNA, the CDR3 is TGTGCCAGCAGCCCAACTAAGCGGGGGGCAGATACGCAGTATTTT. Translating gives CASSPTKRGADTQYF.

A few counts support this clone. The CDR3 loop is CASSQGGSGGAFSYNSPLHF. CDR3 DNA sequence: TGCGCCAGCAGCCAAGGGGGCTCGGGAGGGGCCTTTTCCTATAATTCACCCCTCCACTTT. The chain recombines TRBV4-1 with TRBJ1-6; tentatively, D is TRBD1 (5 bases). Trimming left V 1 base short and J 1 base short, with 20 bases between. Germline CDR1 and CDR2: MGHRA and YSYEKL. This CDR3 has 20 residues.